This T cell receptor beta chain was observed in a study of metastatic and nonmetastatic thyroid tumors. Study-wide results and limits: Malignant thyroid tumors reportedly had TCR beta diversity that was significantly higher than in benign nodules, in blood and tumor.

MiXCR re-clonotyped the PCR reads for TCRdb. The sample has 65,000 to 70,000 clones; 14% are singletons. All patients were untreated before thyroid surgery. CDR1 and CDR2 (germline): SGHTA, FQGNSA. V was shortened by 2 bases and J by 4 bases, with 14 bases between the two germline ends. CDR3 length: 15 residues. This clone was picked up many times. Its target is unknown. The clonotype comes from a male donor with papillary thyroid cancer or a benign thyroid nodule (not recorded which). Some clones in this sample may be carry-over from other donors' samples. Sequencing was done on a sample of blood. The chain joins TRBV7-2 to TRBJ1-2, with D uncertain. The CDR3 sequence: CASSLHKSRGYGYTF. The CDR3 nucleotides are TGTGCCAGCAGCTTACACAAATCCCGGGGCTATGGCTACACCTTC.